This T cell receptor (beta chain) was sequenced during a study of CD8 T cells in ankylosing spondylitis. This clonotype was counted ten times or more. Its antigen is as yet unknown. A quantitative 5'-RACE method, one with molecular barcodes, was used to make TCR beta libraries. TCRdb re-called the 5' RACE reads through MiXCR, storing one row per CDR3 protein. Among 200,000 to 250,000 distinct CDR3 sequences listed, roughly 6.6% were seen once. The CDR3 contains 16 residues. V shed 3 bases, J shed 9 bases, and the junction held 11 bases outside the gene matches. Germline V gene data show CDR1 as LGHNA and CDR2 as YNFKEQ. Overall study results and limits: Disease-linked clones had a CD8+ phenotype and relatively low frequency in peripheral blood. Ankylosing spondylitis blood appeared to be characterized by a TCR beta motif of roughly eight highly homologous variants. Reported data indicate significant enrichment of disease-linked clones within matched ankylosing spondylitis synovial fluid.

This TCR was sampled from a male donor with ankylosing spondylitis. Source material: blood, either unsorted or a sorted T cell fraction (not recorded which). This chain links TRBV4-2 with TRBJ2-1; 10 bases fit TRBD2. CDR3 in amino acids: CASSQDRLAGAGEQFF. CDR3 DNA sequence: TGTGCCAGCAGCCAGGACCGGCTAGCGGGAGCTGGTGAGCAGTTCTTC.